Below, 6 T cell receptor beta chains from the same sample are listed, as sequenced in a study of CD8 T cells in ankylosing spondylitis. The study's findings and limits: For ankylosing spondylitis blood, a TCR beta motif of under 10 highly homologous variants appeared characteristic.

Their antigen targets remain unknown. TCRdb redid the calling of the 5' RACE reads with MiXCR, one entry per CDR3 protein. The sample has 700,000 to 1,000,000 distinct CDR3 sequences; 12% are singletons. The sequenced sample was blood, either unsorted or a sorted T cell fraction (not recorded which). These receptor sequences come from a male donor with ankylosing spondylitis.

This clonotype has ten or more counts. The chain joins TRBV28 to TRBJ1-2, with D maybe TRBD1 (6 bases). Between the trimmed V and J ends, which lost 8 bases and 4 bases, there was a span of 17 bases. Germline V gene data show CDR1 as MDHEN and CDR2 as SYDVKM. CDR3 length: 14 residues. The CDR3 DNA reads TGTGCCAGCCTCACCCCGGGACATTCCTATGGCTACACCTTC. This sequence encodes CASLTPGHSYGYTF.

The V and J genes are TRBV7-2 and TRBJ2-5; 9 bases agree with TRBD1. The CDR3 is made up of 16 amino acids. Looked up from germline, CDR1 is SGHTA and CDR2 is FQGNSA. V lost 3 bases to trimming and J lost 1 base; unmatched junction nucleotides: 6. CDR3 bases: TGTGCCAGCAGCTTCCGACAGGGGGGGGGCCAAGAGACCCAGTACTTC. This gives the protein CASSFRQGGGQETQYF.

This clonotype came up a few times. The CDR3 is CSASGRAETQYF. As DNA, the CDR3 is TGCAGTGCTAGCGGCCGGGCGGAGACCCAGTACTTC. This chain connects TRBV20-1 to TRBJ2-5; D uncertain. The CDR3 runs 12 residues. Germline lookup yields CDR1 DFQATT and CDR2 SNEGSKA (reference sequence). Trimming removed 3 bases at V and 5 bases at J, with 10 bases between.

This clonotype has only a few counts. The chain is built from TRBV6-1 and TRBJ2-1, with no clear D. In germline, CDR1 is MNHNS, CDR2 SASEGT. The CDR3 runs to 14 residues. V was cut by 8 bases and J by 2 bases, with 13 bases left in between. Here the CDR3 reads CASASGYTYNEQFF. The CDR3 coding sequence is TGTGCCAGCGCCTCCGGATACACCTACAATGAGCAGTTCTTC.

This clonotype showed up just a few times. The chain employs TRBV5-1 and TRBJ1-1; 7 bases fit TRBD1. V trimming: 1 base; J trimming: 8 bases; junction bases outside the gene matches: 5. The CDR3 consists of 13 residues. The V gene's germline CDR1 is SGHRS and CDR2 YFSETQ. This CDR3 reads CASSLPQGREAFF. The CDR3 DNA is TGCGCCAGCAGCTTGCCACAGGGGAGGGAAGCTTTCTTT.

This clonotype was observed many times. The chain is built from TRBV7-2 and TRBJ2-1; 13 bases line up with TRBD2. The CDR3 has 15 residues. Germline CDR1 SGHTA, CDR2 FQGNSA. The trim removed 4 bases at V and 9 bases at J, leaving 6 bases unmatched. CDR3 bases: TGTGCCAGCAGCTCCGGACTAGCGGGAGTAGGTGAGCAGTTCTTC. Translation: CASSSGLAGVGEQFF.